The 3 T cell receptor beta chains below were found in one sample sequenced in a study of T cell repertoires in cytomegalovirus infection. TCRdb re-called the reads through MiXCR, storing one row per CDR3 protein. The sample carries approximately 97,000 distinct CDR3 sequences, more than 15% recorded once. Sequenced sample: PBMCs. These receptors all come from a human donor in good health (CMV status not recorded). Some clones in this sample may be carry-over from other donors' samples.

This clonotype has only a few counts. The gene calls are TRBV2 and TRBJ1-5; 7 bases match TRBD1. The ends lost 1 base at V and 6 bases at J; junction bases unmatched: 3. Germline V lookup: CDR1 SNHLY, CDR2 FYNNEI. The CDR3 length is 14 residues. The CDR3 protein is CASSEEQGRQPQHF. The CDR3 DNA sequence: TGTGCCAGCAGTGAAGAACAGGGGCGTCAGCCCCAGCATTTT. Together with reference TRBV2 and TRBJ1-5, the CDR3 gives the full variable domain: EPEVTQTPSHQVTQMGQEVILRCVPISNHLYFYWYRQILGQKVEFLVSFYNNEISEKSEIFDDQFSVERPDGSNFTLKIRSTKLEDSAMYFCASSEEQGRQPQHFGDGTRLSIL.

This clonotype was seen repeatedly, ten times or more. The V gene is TRBV6-2 or TRBV6-3, the J gene TRBJ2-7; D is uncertain. V was pared by 5 bases and J by 3 bases, with 5 bases between. Germline V gene lookup returns CDR1 MNHEY and CDR2 SVGEGT. This CDR3 has 11 residues. CDR3 DNA: TGTGCCAGCAGTCCCTTCTACGAGCAGTACTTC. This codes for CASSPFYEQYF.

The chain joins TRBV20-1 to TRBJ1-1; D not resolved. This CDR3 spans 15 amino acids. The germline gives CDR1 DFQATT, CDR2 SNEGSKA (reference sequence). The V end lost 4 bases, the J end lost 1 base, and 16 bases lay between the germline ends. CDR3 amino acids: CSAIPTHRSNTEAFF. Written as DNA, the CDR3 is TGCAGTGCTATCCCTACCCACCGGTCGAACACTGAAGCTTTCTTT.